This TCR beta chain was captured by sequencing in a study of blood T cell repertoires in COVID-19. Study summary: Sites in the United States, Italy and Spain provided acute and convalescent COVID-19 samples. PBMCs, B-cell-depleted T cells, or T cells were the source of the cDNA or gDNA that made up the material.

Only in-frame clones appear in the TCRdb table, and some are missing; sequencing was by immunoSEQ multiplex PCR. The sample records about 400,000 clones, around 90% being singletons. Cohorts were based on clinical histories the participants reported. Sequenced: PBMCs or T cells enriched from blood (not recorded which). This TCR came from a woman between 40 and 55 years old with acute COVID-19.

The CDR3 spells CASSSRLAGGRDTQYF. CDR3 coding DNA: TGTGCCAGCAGCTCCCGACTAGCGGGGGGGCGGGATACGCAGTATTTT. This chain uses TRBV9 with TRBJ2-3; 14 bases are a match to TRBD2. This CDR3 has 16 residues. Germline values: CDR1 SGDLS, CDR2 YYNGEE. J gave up 6 bases and V 4 bases, and 7 bases lay outside the gene matches. Complete variable domain (other parts from reference TRBV9 and TRBJ2-3): DSGVTQTPKHLITATGQRVTLRCSPRSGDLSVYWYQQSLDQGLQFLIQYYNGEERAKGNILERFSAQQFPDLHSELNLSSLELGDSALYFCASSSRLAGGRDTQYFGPGTRLTVL.